Presented here are 23 T cell receptor beta chains from one specimen sequenced in a study of CD8 T cells in ankylosing spondylitis. Each CDR3 protein is one row after TCRdb ran MiXCR on the 5' RACE reads. The sample holds 220,000 or so distinct CDR3 sequences; about 10% are singletons and the top ten take 21%. What was sequenced was blood, either unsorted or a sorted T cell fraction (not recorded which). Every receptor here comes from a male donor with ankylosing spondylitis or in good health (not recorded which).

CDR3 coding DNA: TGTGCCTGGGGAGAGGCCGGAGGGGGCAATCAGCCCCAGCATTTT. Protein sequence: CAWGEAGGGNQPQHF. The chain links TRBV30 to TRBJ1-5, with a weak D call TRBD1 (5 bases). Germline CDR1 is GTSNPN and CDR2 is SVGIG (reference sequence). Trimming took off 5 bases at V and 2 bases at J, with 16 bases between the two ends. The length of the CDR3 is 15 residues.

This clonotype occurred many times. This chain connects TRBV12-3 or TRBV12-4 to TRBJ2-5; D call uncertain. The CDR3 covers 13 residues. Trimming removed 0 bases at V and 9 bases at J, with 11 bases between. The CDR3 region is CASSLAVMESQYF. The CDR3 DNA is TGTGCCAGCAGTTTAGCGGTTATGGAATCCCAGTACTTC.

This clonotype came up a few times. This chain's CDR3 is CASSLGEGADTQYF. The CDR3, as DNA: TGTGCCAGCAGTTTAGGGGAAGGGGCAGATACGCAGTATTTT. The V gene is TRBV6-5, the J gene TRBJ2-3; D possibly corresponds to TRBD1 (5 bases). CDR3 length equals 14 residues. Germline V CDR1 and CDR2: MNHEY, SVGAGI. Trimming pared 4 bases from V and 4 bases from J, leaving 12 bases between.

The table lists this clonotype with many counts. This sequence joins TRBV28 and TRBJ2-7; possible D gene TRBD1, 6 bases. Germline CDR1 is MDHEN and CDR2 is SYDVKM. The CDR3 sequence is 16 residues long. The germline V and J ends were trimmed by 0 bases and 0 bases, with 12 bases remaining between them. The CDR3 coding sequence is TGTGCCAGCAGTTTATGGTCTCAGGGGTCCTCCTACGAGCAGTACTTC. Its translation is CASSLWSQGSSYEQYF.

This clonotype occurred many times. The chain employs TRBV7-9 and TRBJ2-3; TRBD2 matches 10 bases. Germline trimming cut 5 bases from V and 5 bases from J; bases unmatched to any gene: 7. This CDR3 is built from 15 residues. The germline gives CDR1 SEHNR, CDR2 FQNEAQ (reference sequence). The CDR3 DNA sequence: TGTGCCAGCAGCGGGGGGACTAGCGAAGTAGATACGCAGTATTTT. Translation: CASSGGTSEVDTQYF.

The chain joins TRBV20-1 to TRBJ1-2; D is possibly TRBD1 (6 bases). The CDR3 totals 13 residues. Trimming cost V 5 bases and J 2 bases, with 12 bases left between them. Germline CDR1 reads DFQATT; CDR2 reads SNEGSKA (reference sequence). The CDR3 DNA sequence: TGCAGTGCTGGGGGGGCAGGCAACTATGGCTACACCTTC. This sequence encodes CSAGGAGNYGYTF.

This chain uses TRBV18 with TRBJ1-3; D is uncertain. Germline lookup yields CDR1 KGHSH and CDR2 LQKENI. With 3 bases removed from V and 0 bases from J, the gap between germline ends came to 9 bases. The CDR3 contains 15 residues. In DNA form, the CDR3 reads TGTGCCAGCTCACCTCTCGAAAGCTCTGGAAACACCATATATTTT. It yields the protein CASSPLESSGNTIYF.

At least ten counts were recorded for this clonotype. J is TRBJ2-4 and V is TRBV5-6; 9 positions agree with TRBD1. V lost 3 bases, J lost 8 bases, and 12 bases stayed unmatched. From germline, CDR1 is SGHDT and CDR2 YYEEEE. The CDR3 sequence is 16 residues long. DNA for the CDR3: TGTGCCAGCAGCTCCTTAGGGGGACAGGGATTCGACATTCAGTACTTC. Its translation: CASSSLGGQGFDIQYF.

This clonotype was observed at least ten times. The chain recombines TRBV5-1 with TRBJ2-1; D not resolved. Germline V lookup: CDR1 SGHRS, CDR2 YFSETQ. V was clipped by 2 bases and J by 12 bases, with 9 bases between them. This CDR3 is 11 amino acids long. CDR3 nucleotide sequence: TGCGCCAGCAGCTTCGGCACCAGGCAGTTCTTC. The encoded protein is CASSFGTRQFF.

The V call is TRBV6-5, the J call TRBJ1-1; 7 bases match TRBD1. The CDR3 is made up of 12 amino acids. Unmatched junction bases numbered 3, after V lost 0 bases and J lost 11 bases. CDR1 is MNHEY and CDR2 is SVGAGI in the germline V gene. CDR3: CASSYSTGIAFF. The CDR3 coding sequence is TGTGCCAGCAGTTACTCGACAGGGATCGCTTTCTTT.

This clonotype came up many times. This chain connects TRBV7-3 to TRBJ1-1; D is perhaps TRBD1 (5 bases). CDR3 length: 13 residues. V gave up 5 bases and J gave up 8 bases, with 15 bases separating them. Germline V lookup: CDR1 SGHTA, CDR2 FQGTGA. The CDR3 DNA is TGTGCCAGCAGCCGAGATCCGGGACGCGAAGCTTTCTTT. Protein product: CASSRDPGREAFF.

This chain uses TRBV9 with TRBJ2-2; TRBD2 aligns across 10 bases. CDR3 size: 15 residues. From germline, CDR1 is SGDLS and CDR2 YYNGEE. Germline trimming cut 3 bases from V and 7 bases from J; bases unmatched to any gene: 6. CDR3 loop: CASSAPGLASGELFF. CDR3 sequence (DNA): TGTGCCAGCAGCGCTCCGGGACTAGCGAGCGGGGAGCTGTTTTTT.

This clonotype has a count of ten or more. This rearrangement joins TRBV5-6 to TRBJ1-1, with unresolved D. The CDR3 spans 13 residues. V was shortened by 7 bases and J by 1 base, with 11 bases between the two germline ends. The germline V gene encodes CDR1 SGHDT and CDR2 YYEEEE. Here the CDR3 reads CASCRTGNTEAFF. The CDR3 nucleotides are TGTGCCAGCTGTAGGACGGGGAACACTGAAGCTTTCTTT.

V and J are TRBV7-9 and TRBJ1-2; 7 bases are shared with TRBD1. The CDR3 is 14 residues long. The germline V gene encodes CDR1 SEHNR and CDR2 FQNEAQ (reference sequence). Trimming at V came to 2 bases and at J to 4 bases, leaving 4 bases not matched to a gene. The CDR3 DNA sequence: TGTGCCAGCAGCTTACAGGGGGGCATCTATGGCTACACCTTC. Translation: CASSLQGGIYGYTF.

The sample holds many counts of this clonotype. This chain joins TRBV5-1 and TRBJ1-1; D is possibly TRBD1 (5 bases). Trimming took off 0 bases at V and 5 bases at J, with 11 bases between the two ends. Germline V lookup: CDR1 SGHRS, CDR2 YFSETQ. CDR3 size: 14 residues. CDR3 sequence (DNA): TGCGCCAGCAGCTTGGATGGGGGGAGTACTGAAGCTTTCTTT. Translation gives CASSLDGGSTEAFF.

There are many counts of this clonotype. The gene calls are TRBV20-1 and TRBJ2-5; 8 bases fit TRBD1. The length of the CDR3 is 13 residues. Germline V gene data show CDR1 as DFQATT and CDR2 as SNEGSKA (reference sequence). The CDR3 region is CSETGEMQETQYF. Written as DNA, the CDR3 is TGCAGCGAGACAGGGGAAATGCAAGAGACCCAGTACTTC.

This clonotype has a handful of counts. The CDR3: CSARDAQRAETQYF. The CDR3 DNA follows: TGCAGTGCTAGAGATGCACAGCGGGCAGAGACCCAGTACTTC. V gene TRBV20-1 combines with J gene TRBJ2-5, with TRBD2 as a possible D gene (6 bases). Trimming cost V 0 bases and J 4 bases, with 12 bases left between them. From germline, CDR1 is DFQATT and CDR2 SNEGSKA (reference sequence). This CDR3 has 14 residues.

This clonotype was seen only a few times. The chain joins TRBV20-1 to TRBJ1-6; 8 bases are shared with TRBD1. CDR1 and CDR2 (germline): DFQATT, SNEGSKA (reference sequence). CDR3 length: 13 amino acids. V shed 3 bases and J 10 bases; nucleotides not matched to a gene: 5. CDR3 coding DNA: TGCAGTGCTAGGACAGGGGAAGAATCACCCCTCCACTTT. Translated: CSARTGEESPLHF.

The sample holds many counts of this clonotype. The CDR3 nucleotides are TGTGCCAGCAGCGCCGAAAGCGGGGGTCCCACAGATACGCAGTATTTT. Translation: CASSAESGGPTDTQYF. The chain combines TRBV9 with TRBJ2-3; 8 nucleotides match TRBD2. Trimming at V came to 3 bases and at J to 2 bases, leaving 8 bases not matched to a gene. CDR1 and CDR2 from the germline V gene are SGDLS and YYNGEE. The length of the CDR3 is 16 residues. The whole variable domain, filled in from reference TRBV9 and TRBJ2-3, reads DSGVTQTPKHLITATGQRVTLRCSPRSGDLSVYWYQQSLDQGLQFLIQYYNGEERAKGNILERFSAQQFPDLHSELNLSSLELGDSALYFCASSAESGGPTDTQYFGPGTRLTVL.

This clonotype appeared many times. CDR3 nucleotide sequence: TGTGCCAGCAGTTTCCAGGGTGAAGGCAATGAGCAGTTCTTC. Protein sequence: CASSFQGEGNEQFF. This chain joins TRBV27 and TRBJ2-1, with D possibly matching TRBD1 (5 bases). The germline V and J ends were trimmed by 3 bases and 6 bases, with 12 bases remaining between them. Germline lookup yields CDR1 MNHEY and CDR2 SMNVEV (reference sequence). CDR3 length equals 14 residues.

This clonotype was detected a few times. The chain employs TRBV7-9 and TRBJ2-1, with TRBD2 matching over 12 bases. The germline V gene encodes CDR1 SEHNR and CDR2 FQNEAQ (reference sequence). The CDR3 is 15 residues long. V lost 5 bases to trimming and J lost 13 bases; unmatched junction nucleotides: 12. CDR3 sequence: CASSPPMTSGGPQFF. CDR3 DNA sequence: TGTGCCAGCAGCCCCCCCATGACTAGCGGGGGCCCCCAGTTCTTC.

Worth noting for this clonotype: Given a much more abundant clone one base away, this may be a read error. Lacking the conserved final phenylalanine or tryptophan, this CDR3 likely reflects a read error. The genes are TRBV28 and TRBJ2-1; 11 bases map to TRBD2. V lost 6 bases, J lost 7 bases, and 14 bases stayed unmatched. The germline gives CDR1 MDHEN, CDR2 SYDVKM. The CDR3 extends over 17 amino acids. The CDR3 DNA follows: TGTGCCAGCAGCCGAACTAGCGGGGGCCCGTCGAGGAATGAGCAGTTCGTC. Translation gives CASSRTSGGPSRNEQFV.

This clonotype showed up many times. The chain uses TRBV27 and TRBJ1-2, with D possibly TRBD1 on 6 matching bases. Deletions cut 2 bases from V and 6 bases from J, with 10 bases between. The germline gives CDR1 MNHEY, CDR2 SMNVEV (reference sequence). The CDR3 extends over 13 amino acids. The CDR3 loop is CASSLQGSDGYTF. For the CDR3, the DNA is TGTGCCAGCAGTTTACAGGGGTCGGATGGCTACACCTTC.